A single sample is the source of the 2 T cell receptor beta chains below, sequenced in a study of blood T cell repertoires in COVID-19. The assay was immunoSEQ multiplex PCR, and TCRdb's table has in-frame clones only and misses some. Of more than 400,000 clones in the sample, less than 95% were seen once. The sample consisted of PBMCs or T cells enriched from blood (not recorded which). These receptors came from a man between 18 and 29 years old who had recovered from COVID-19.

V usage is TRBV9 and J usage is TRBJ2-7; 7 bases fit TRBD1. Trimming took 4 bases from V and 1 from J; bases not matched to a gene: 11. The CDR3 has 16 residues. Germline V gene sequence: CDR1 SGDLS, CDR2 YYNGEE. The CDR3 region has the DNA TGTGCCAGCAGCCCCTTCACAGGGACAGAGTCCTACGAGCAGTACTTC. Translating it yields CASSPFTGTESYEQYF. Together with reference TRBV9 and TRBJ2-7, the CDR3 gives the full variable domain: DSGVTQTPKHLITATGQRVTLRCSPRSGDLSVYWYQQSLDQGLQFLIQYYNGEERAKGNILERFSAQQFPDLHSELNLSSLELGDSALYFCASSPFTGTESYEQYFGPGTRLTVT.

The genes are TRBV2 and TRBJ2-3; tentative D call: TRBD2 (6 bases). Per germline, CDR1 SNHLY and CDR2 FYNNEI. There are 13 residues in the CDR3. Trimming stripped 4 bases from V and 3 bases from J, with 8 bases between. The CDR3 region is CASSGLATDTQYF. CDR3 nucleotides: TGTGCCAGCAGTGGCCTAGCGACAGATACGCAGTATTTT.